Listed here are 32 T cell receptor beta chains from one sample, sequenced in a study of control samples from healthy donors and cancer patients. Sequenced by immunoSEQ multiplex PCR; TCRdb stores in-frame clones only, minus some. The table lists fewer than 20,000 clones, around four fifths of them singletons. Material: PBMCs. The source is a woman between 70 and 85 years old with lung cancer.

V usage is TRBV28 and J usage is TRBJ1-4; D unresolved. This CDR3 has 15 residues. V was pared by 2 bases and J by 8 bases, with 15 bases between. Per germline, CDR1 MDHEN and CDR2 SYDVKM. The CDR3 sequence: CASSLVPVGREKLFF. DNA for the CDR3: TGTGCCAGCAGTTTAGTTCCCGTTGGGAGGGAAAAACTGTTTTTT. Filled out from reference TRBV28 and TRBJ1-4, the complete variable domain reads DVKVTQSSRYLVKRTGEKVFLECVQDMDHENMFWYRQDPGLGLRLIYFSYDVKMKEKGDIPEGYSVSREKKERFSLILESASTNQTSMYLCASSLVPVGREKLFFGSGTQLSVL.

This clone was counted between two and nine times. Here the CDR3 DNA reads TGTGCCAGCAGTTTAGGAACAGGGGGCCCTCTAAGCTATGGCTACACCTTC. Its translation is CASSLGTGGPLSYGYTF. This rearrangement joins TRBV28 to TRBJ1-2; 9 positions agree with TRBD1. V lost 2 bases to trimming and J lost 4 bases; unmatched junction nucleotides: 11. From germline, CDR1 is MDHEN and CDR2 SYDVKM. The CDR3 consists of 17 residues.

Here the CDR3 reads CAWGTGLGNTIYF. DNA of the CDR3: TGTGCCTGGGGGACAGGGCTTGGAAACACCATATATTTT. The J gene is TRBJ1-3, the V gene TRBV30; TRBD1 matches at 9 bases. The germline CDR1 and CDR2 sequences are GTSNPN and SVGIG (reference sequence). CDR3 length equals 13 residues. Losses at the gene ends were 5 bases for V and 3 bases for J; bases not matched to a gene: 2.

The chain is built from TRBV7-2 and TRBJ1-1, with 7 nucleotides matching TRBD1. With 2 bases clipped from V and 3 bases from J, the junction kept 6 bases outside the gene matches. This CDR3 is 15 amino acids long. Germline CDR1 SGHTA, CDR2 FQGNSA. CDR3 sequence (DNA): TGTGCCAGCAGCTTATGGGCAGGGGGAGACACTGAAGCTTTCTTT. Residues: CASSLWAGGDTEAFF.

V is TRBV19 and J is TRBJ1-5; D ambiguous. The CDR3 has 15 residues. Trimming removed 3 bases at V and 2 bases at J, with 11 bases between. Per germline, CDR1 LNHDA and CDR2 SQIVND (reference sequence). CDR3 sequence reads: CASSMKVGGNQPQHF. In nucleotides, the CDR3 is TGTGCCAGTAGTATGAAGGTTGGGGGCAATCAGCCCCAGCATTTT.

V and J are TRBV7-2 and TRBJ2-2; D is undetermined. This CDR3 has 14 residues. Germline-derived CDR1 and CDR2 are SGHTA and FQGNSA. Trimming took 2 bases from V and 3 from J, leaving 7 bases between them. CDR3: CASSLRRDTGELFF. For the CDR3, the DNA is TGTGCCAGCAGCTTAAGGAGAGACACCGGGGAGCTGTTTTTT. Full variable domain (remainder filled in from reference TRBV7-2 and TRBJ2-2): GAGVSQSPSNKVTEKGKDVELRCDPISGHTALYWYRQSLGQGLEFLIYFQGNSAPDKSGLPSDRFSAERTGGSVSTLTIQRTQQEDSAVYLCASSLRRDTGELFFGEGSRLTVL.

The chain uses TRBV11-1 and TRBJ1-1, with TRBD1 as a possible D gene (5 bases). Germline V gene sequence: CDR1 SGHAT, CDR2 FQDESV (reference sequence). CDR3 length equals 13 residues. V lost 11 bases and J 1 base, leaving 14 bases between the germline ends. CDR3 amino acids: CAVSSGPNTEAFF. As DNA, the CDR3 is TGTGCCGTCTCCTCGGGGCCGAACACTGAAGCTTTCTTT.

A few counts support this clone. This chain joins TRBV12-5 and TRBJ1-5; tentatively, D is TRBD1 (6 bases). The CDR3 totals 14 residues. CDR1 is LGHNT and CDR2 is FRNRAP in the germline V gene. The V end lost 1 base, the J end lost 5 bases, and 9 bases lay between the germline ends. The CDR3 is CASGLDGGHQPQHF. The CDR3 bases are TGTGCTAGTGGTTTGGACGGGGGCCATCAGCCCCAGCATTTT.

J is TRBJ2-7 and V is TRBV11-3; 13 nucleotides line up with TRBD2. The V gene end was trimmed by 5 bases and the J gene end by 6 bases; junction bases not matched to a gene: 7. The CDR3 has 15 residues. Per the germline V gene, CDR1 is SGHNT and CDR2 is YENEEA. The CDR3 sequence: CASSPNGLAGAEQYF. DNA for the CDR3: TGTGCCAGCAGCCCAAACGGACTAGCGGGAGCCGAGCAGTACTTC.

The chain uses TRBV28 and TRBJ1-3; TRBD1 might be the D (5 bases). V dropped 4 bases and J dropped 2 bases, with 9 bases sitting between them. The CDR3 runs 14 residues. The germline CDR1 and CDR2 sequences are MDHEN and SYDVKM. CDR3 nucleotide sequence: TGTGCCAGCAGTTCGGGACCGCCTGGAAACACCATATATTTT. Translating gives CASSSGPPGNTIYF.

The rearrangement links TRBV7-8 to TRBJ2-1; 9 positions agree with TRBD2. The CDR3 runs to 15 residues. The V gene's germline CDR1 is SGHVS and CDR2 FQNEAQ. With 1 base clipped from V and 9 bases from J, the junction kept 7 bases outside the gene matches. The chain's CDR3 is CASSLGGSGRGEQFF. CDR3 sequence (DNA): TGTGCCAGCAGCTTAGGAGGTAGCGGGAGAGGTGAGCAGTTCTTC.

The chain uses TRBV4-2 and TRBJ2-1, with 10 bases identical to TRBD2. The germline CDR1 and CDR2 sequences are LGHNA and YNFKEQ. The CDR3 totals 19 residues. V was clipped by 1 base and J by 4 bases; unmatched bases: 13. The CDR3 reads CASSQVGLAVGPIYNEQFF. CDR3 DNA: TGTGCCAGCAGCCAAGTAGGACTAGCGGTAGGACCAATTTACAATGAGCAGTTCTTC.

J is TRBJ2-7 and V is TRBV5-4, with TRBD2 matching over 13 bases. The CDR3 is 15 residues long. Looked up from germline, CDR1 is SGHNT and CDR2 is YYREEE (reference sequence). V shed 4 bases, J shed 2 bases, and the junction held 3 bases outside the gene matches. The chain's CDR3 is CASSGTSGRAYEQYF. DNA of the CDR3: TGTGCCAGCAGCGGCACTAGCGGGAGGGCCTACGAGCAGTACTTC. Supplemented by reference TRBV5-4 and TRBJ2-7, the full variable domain reads ETGVTQSPTHLIKTRGQQVTLRCSSQSGHNTVSWYQQALGQGPQFIFQYYREEENGRGNFPPRFSGLQFPNYSSELNVNALELDDSALYLCASSGTSGRAYEQYFGPGTRLTVT.

The CDR3 region has the DNA TGTGCCAGCAGCATCCCTAGCGGGAGGGCCGAGGAGACCCAGTACTTC. It codes for CASSIPSGRAEETQYF. The chain employs TRBV11-3 and TRBJ2-5, with 12 positions matching TRBD2. Germline-derived CDR1 and CDR2 are SGHNT and YENEEA. Trimming removed 5 bases from V and 5 bases from J; junction bases left unmatched: 9. CDR3 length equals 16 residues.

This chain connects TRBV10-1 to TRBJ2-3, with D maybe TRBD2 (5 bases). There are 14 residues in the CDR3. The V gene lost 0 bases and the J gene lost 5 bases, with 9 bases spanning the gap. Looked up from germline, CDR1 is WNHNN and CDR2 is SYGVQD (reference sequence). CDR3 amino acids: CASSESTRGDTQYF. CDR3 coding DNA: TGCGCCAGCAGTGAGTCGACTCGGGGAGATACGCAGTATTTT.

V and J are TRBV7-3 and TRBJ2-1; D uncertain. Per the germline V gene, CDR1 is SGHTA and CDR2 is FQGTGA. Trimming pared 1 base from V and 2 bases from J, leaving 12 bases between. The CDR3 is made up of 16 amino acids. The CDR3: CASSLRSAEPYNEQFF. DNA for the CDR3: TGTGCCAGCAGCTTAAGGTCGGCGGAGCCCTACAATGAGCAGTTCTTC. Full variable domain (rest looked up from reference TRBV7-3 and TRBJ2-1): GAGVSQTPSNKVTEKGKYVELRCDPISGHTALYWYRQSLGQGPEFLIYFQGTGAADDSGLPNDRFFAVRPEGSVSTLKIQRTERGDSAVYLCASSLRSAEPYNEQFFGPGTRLTVL.

This chain links TRBV10-1 with TRBJ2-3, with D possibly matching TRBD2 (6 bases). V lost 3 bases and J 1 base, leaving 14 bases between the germline ends. From germline, CDR1 is WNHNN and CDR2 SYGVQD (reference sequence). The CDR3 sequence is 16 residues long. The CDR3 loop is CASSDPGTFGTDTQYF. For the CDR3, the DNA is TGCGCCAGCAGTGACCCCGGGACTTTCGGCACAGATACGCAGTATTTT.

The table lists this clone with a few counts. V gene TRBV19 combines with J gene TRBJ2-1, with unresolved D. Germline V gene sequence: CDR1 LNHDA, CDR2 SQIVND (reference sequence). The CDR3 is made up of 11 amino acids. V was trimmed by 5 bases and J by 10 bases, leaving 9 bases between them. CDR3 sequence: CASSFKVEQFF. CDR3 sequence (DNA): TGTGCCAGTAGTTTCAAGGTCGAGCAGTTCTTC.

The chain couples TRBV30 to TRBJ2-6, with D hard to call. Germline assignment: CDR1 GTSNPN and CDR2 SVGIG (reference sequence). V was cut by 3 bases and J by 2 bases, with 11 bases left in between. CDR3 length equals 15 residues. DNA for the CDR3: TGTGCCTGGAGCCGACCCGGCACTGGGGCCAACGTCCTGACTTTC. Protein: CAWSRPGTGANVLTF.

V gene TRBV5-6 combines with J gene TRBJ1-6; the D gene is possibly TRBD1 (5 bases). This CDR3 comprises 14 residues. V gave up 2 bases and J gave up 9 bases, with 12 bases separating them. The germline V gene has CDR1 SGHDT and CDR2 YYEEEE. As DNA, the CDR3 is TGTGCCAGCAGCTTCCAGGGTGCTGGTTCACCCCTCCACTTT. Its translation: CASSFQGAGSPLHF.

V usage is TRBV6-5 and J usage is TRBJ2-2; D not resolved. The V gene's germline CDR1 is MNHEY and CDR2 SVGAGI. The length of the CDR3 is 13 residues. V lost 3 bases and J lost 3, with 5 bases in between. The CDR3 loop is CASSYWDTGELFF. In DNA form, the CDR3 reads TGTGCCAGCAGTTATTGGGACACCGGGGAGCTGTTTTTT.

This chain uses TRBV4-3 with TRBJ1-6; no definite D call. From germline, CDR1 is LGHNA and CDR2 YSLEER. V was cut by 0 bases and J by 7 bases, with 4 bases left in between. This CDR3 spans 13 amino acids. The CDR3 loop reads CASSQEPNSPLHF. The CDR3 nucleotides read TGCGCCAGCAGCCAAGAACCCAATTCACCCCTCCACTTT.

V and J are TRBV11-2 and TRBJ2-7, with 8 bases that match TRBD1. CDR3 length: 18 amino acids. Losses at the gene ends were 4 bases for V and 3 bases for J; bases not matched to a gene: 17. The germline CDR1 and CDR2 sequences are SGHAT and FQNNGV. The CDR3 region is CASSSPLELGQAYYEQYF. Written as DNA, the CDR3 is TGTGCCAGCAGCTCACCCCTCGAGTTGGGACAGGCCTACTACGAGCAGTACTTC.

The chain joins TRBV7-2 to TRBJ2-4; D could derive from TRBD1 or TRBD2 (5 bases each). V lost 0 bases, J lost 0 bases, and 9 bases lay in between. Looked up from germline, CDR1 is SGHTA and CDR2 is FQGNSA. This CDR3 region has 16 residues. The CDR3, as DNA: TGTGCCAGCAGCTTAGCGGGACGTTTAGCCAAAAACATTCAGTACTTC. The encoded protein is CASSLAGRLAKNIQYF.

The chain couples TRBV5-1 to TRBJ2-7; D is unclear. Germline V gene lookup returns CDR1 SGHRS and CDR2 YFSETQ. V gave up 0 bases and J gave up 3 bases, with 4 bases separating them. The CDR3 sequence is 12 residues long. The CDR3 is CASSLDYYEQYF. The CDR3 DNA sequence: TGCGCCAGCAGCTTGGACTACTACGAGCAGTACTTC.

The gene calls are TRBV29-1 and TRBJ2-7, with TRBD1 matching 9 bases. The germline V gene encodes CDR1 SQVTM and CDR2 ANQGSEA. The CDR3 is made up of 13 amino acids. Trimming took 4 bases from V and 4 from J; bases not matched to a gene: 5. CDR3 amino acids: CSVGVDRGYEQYF. CDR3 DNA sequence: TGCAGCGTTGGAGTGGACAGGGGATACGAGCAGTACTTC.

The chain uses TRBV19 and TRBJ2-7; the D gene could be TRBD1 or TRBD2 (5 bases each). The ends were cut back, 6 bases at V and 2 bases at J, with 11 bases in the middle. The CDR3 is 13 residues long. The germline gives CDR1 LNHDA, CDR2 SQIVND (reference sequence). CDR3 in amino acids: CASRRDGTYEQYF. The CDR3 bases are TGTGCCAGTAGAAGGGACGGAACCTACGAGCAGTACTTC.

The DNA of the CDR3 is TGTGCCAGCACCTGGGACAGGGAATACGAGCAGTACTTC. Its translation is CASTWDREYEQYF. V and J are TRBV12-3 or TRBV12-4 and TRBJ2-7, with TRBD1 identical over 9 bases. With V trimmed by 7 bases and J by 4 bases, 5 bases remained unmatched. This CDR3 has 13 residues.

The chain links TRBV15 to TRBJ2-1, with a tentative D call TRBD2 (7 bases). V lost 0 bases to trimming and J lost 4 bases, with 13 bases between them. The germline gives CDR1 LNHNV, CDR2 YYDKDF (reference sequence). This CDR3 is 16 amino acids long. The CDR3, as DNA: TGTGCCACCAGCAGAGATGGGCGGGGGCAGTACAATGAGCAGTTCTTC. It codes for CATSRDGRGQYNEQFF.

This chain joins TRBV18 and TRBJ2-1, with D perhaps TRBD2 (6 bases). The CDR3 covers 12 residues. Trimming left V 4 bases short and J 7 bases short, with 8 bases between. CDR1 KGHSH and CDR2 LQKENI come from the germline V gene. CDR3 coding DNA: TGTGCCAGCTCACGGAGGGAGAATGAGCAGTTCTTC. As protein: CASSRRENEQFF.

This chain uses TRBV28 with TRBJ1-1, with D maybe TRBD1 (6 bases). V was pared by 5 bases and J by 5 bases, with 12 bases between. Germline assignment: CDR1 MDHEN and CDR2 SYDVKM. The CDR3 has 13 amino acids. The CDR3 region has the DNA TGTGCCAGCAGTCAGGGAGGGGGGACTGAAGCTTTCTTT. This sequence encodes CASSQGGGTEAFF.

The J gene is TRBJ2-6, the V gene TRBV9, with D hard to call. V was clipped by 4 bases and J by 0 bases, with 14 bases between them. The CDR3 sequence is 17 residues long. Germline CDR1 reads SGDLS; CDR2 reads YYNGEE. The CDR3 DNA sequence: TGTGCCAGCAGCCCCCTCGGGCAGGTCTCTGGGGCCAACGTCCTGACTTTC. It is translated as CASSPLGQVSGANVLTF.